Presented here are 6 T cell receptor beta chains from one specimen sequenced in a study of shared clonotypes between healthy human individuals. Profiling relied on immunoSEQ multiplex PCR, and the TCRdb table lists in-frame clones only, not all of them. The sample lists 450,000 to 500,000 clones, 70% to 85% occurring once. Input material: PBMCs. The receptors come from a woman aged 40 to 49 in good health. Some clones in this sample may be carry-over from other donors' samples.

The chain uses TRBV29-1 and TRBJ1-2; D is possibly TRBD1 (5 bases). The CDR3 covers 13 residues. Trimming removed 1 base from V and 4 bases from J, with 10 bases in between. CDR1 SQVTM and CDR2 ANQGSEA come from the germline V gene. CDR3 sequence: CSVEAGRSYGYTF. The CDR3 region has the DNA TGCAGCGTTGAAGCGGGACGGTCCTATGGCTACACCTTC.

The gene calls are TRBV19 and TRBJ1-6, with D maybe TRBD1 (5 bases). V lost 6 bases, J lost 8 bases, and 8 bases lay in between. Germline V gene data show CDR1 as LNHDA and CDR2 as SQIVND (reference sequence). The CDR3 is made up of 12 amino acids. In DNA, the CDR3 is TGTGCCAGTAGCAAACAGGATTCACCCCTCCACTTT. Its protein product is CASSKQDSPLHF.

This sequence joins TRBV4-1 and TRBJ2-1, with 12 bases lining up with TRBD2. Germline trimming cut 4 bases from V and 7 bases from J; bases unmatched to any gene: 20. The CDR3 totals 20 residues. Germline CDR1 MGHRA, CDR2 YSYEKL. This chain's CDR3 is CASSRTPLLAGGPFGNEQFF. CDR3 nucleotides: TGCGCCAGCAGCCGAACCCCCTTACTAGCGGGAGGCCCTTTCGGAAATGAGCAGTTCTTC.

This chain joins TRBV19 and TRBJ1-1; tentatively, D is TRBD1 (6 bases). Trimming stripped 3 bases from V and 6 bases from J, with 17 bases between. The CDR3 length is 15 residues. The germline CDR1 and CDR2 sequences are LNHDA and SQIVND (reference sequence). The CDR3 sequence is CASSIGQPVGAEAFF. The CDR3 DNA is TGTGCCAGTAGTATTGGACAGCCCGTCGGGGCTGAAGCTTTCTTT.

The chain links TRBV28 to TRBJ1-2, with TRBD1 identical over 9 bases. Trimming cost V 7 bases and J 7 bases; bases outside gene matches: 7. Germline V gene data show CDR1 as MDHEN and CDR2 as SYDVKM. This CDR3 spans 13 amino acids. In DNA, the CDR3 is TGTGCCAGCAAATTACAGGGGGCGAGTGGCTACACCTTC. This gives the protein CASKLQGASGYTF.

The chain combines TRBV7-2 with TRBJ2-2; TRBD1 matches 10 bases. The V and J ends lost 3 bases and 4 bases, in that order; junction bases with no gene match: 8. The CDR3 sequence is 17 residues long. Germline V gives CDR1 SGHTA, CDR2 FQGNSA. CDR3 loop: CASSLWGDRGGTGELFF. DNA of the CDR3: TGTGCCAGCAGCTTGTGGGGGGACAGGGGAGGCACCGGGGAGCTGTTTTTT.